This T cell receptor beta chain was profiled in a study of beta chain features in type 1 diabetes. Study summary: The study examined about 110,000,000 sorted cells across all samples.

Cell sorting via CD45RO/CCR7/CD25/CD127/CD95/CD27 was performed to obtain CD4+ naive, central memory, regulatory and stem cell-like memory cells. This clone was observed a few times. No antigen is known for it. Study findings and constraints: For Type 1 diabetes patients, all four CD4+ subsets carried TCRB CDR3s that were moderately but significantly shorter. There were fewer insertions and more deletions at the VDJ junctions of type 1 diabetes patients.

As every portion of the isolated RNA was reverse transcribed, the sequencing read expressed TCRB transcripts. Generated by immunoSEQ multiplex PCR, the TCRdb table keeps only in-frame clones and is missing some. In the table there are roughly 340,000 clones, roughly 13% of which are singletons. The length of the CDR3 is 15 residues. Germline V CDR1 and CDR2: MNHNY, SVGAGI (reference sequence). With 2 bases clipped from V and 7 bases from J, the junction kept 7 bases outside the gene matches. The sample taken for sequencing was naive CD4+ T cells from blood. This TCR came from a woman younger than 30 with type 1 diabetes. The chain links TRBV6-6 to TRBJ2-1; TRBD1 matches at 8 bases. CDR3 nucleotide sequence: TGTGCCAGCAGTTACGGCGCAGGGGGCAGGAATGAGCAGTTCTTC. This translates into CASSYGAGGRNEQFF.